Listed below are T cell receptor beta chains from one sample, sequenced in a study of T cell responses to AZD1222 COVID-19 vaccine. Here immunoSEQ multiplex PCR was the method, and the copy in TCRdb shows in-frame clones only, minus some. Among 160,000 or so clones listed, 90% to 95% were seen once. Specimen: peripheral blood, collected 28 days after the second AZD1222 dose. Receptors originate from an adult who received the AZD1222 COVID-19 vaccine. Both conserved end residues are part of each CDR3. Fields, in order: D gene, clone size, V gene, J gene, CDR3 protein. A D gene is named only where the DNA matches it firmly. Some rows have no size entry. The others give once, few or many, or a class for an expanded clone.

>.|.|TRBV5-1|TRBJ1-1
CASSTVENTEAFF
>.|.|TRBV18|TRBJ1-6
CASSTIDGQLYSPLHF
>TRBD2|.|TRBV11-2|TRBJ2-1
CASSSLGVLAAFRGEQFF
>TRBD1|.|TRBV18|TRBJ2-1
CASSRAGQGMDEQFF
>TRBD1|.|TRBV4-1|TRBJ2-5
CASSQGTVGALKETQYF
>.|once|TRBV6-1|TRBJ1-2
CASSEALIRSGGANYGYTF
>.|.|TRBV6-1|TRBJ1-1
CASSENERNTEAFF
>TRBD2|once|TRBV5-6|TRBJ2-7
CASSLWGGVNEQYF
>.|.|TRBV5-1|TRBJ2-7
CASSRDRTYEQYF
>TRBD1|.|TRBV18|TRBJ1-2
CASSPGTGGDGYTF
>.|.|TRBV5-1|TRBJ2-7
CASSPTAYEQYF
>.|.|TRBV28|TRBJ1-1
CASRGPLNTEAFF
>.|.|TRBV3-1/TRBV3-2|TRBJ2-4
CASTPGGQKNIQYF
>TRBD2|.|TRBV2|TRBJ2-7
CASTSGSTYEQYF
>.|.|TRBV2|TRBJ2-5
CASRFLNGETQYF
>TRBD1|.|TRBV24-1|TRBJ2-2
CATSDSGQIFTGELFF
>.|.|TRBV24-1|TRBJ1-5
CATSSTLLGQPQHF
>.|.|TRBV7-9|TRBJ2-7
CASSHPLMAHEQYF
>.|.|TRBV28|TRBJ2-3
CASSGGGETTDTQYF
>TRBD2|.|TRBV9|TRBJ2-2
CASTTRGGVNTGELFF
>.|.|TRBV18|TRBJ1-5
CASSPESNQPQHF
>.|.|TRBV10-3|TRBJ2-7
CAISLTRIDEQYF
>.|.|TRBV25-1|TRBJ1-1
CASSESGGNTEAFF